These 13 T cell receptor beta chains originate from one sample sequenced in a study of monozygotic twins with inflammatory bowel disease. For each CDR3 protein, TCRdb gives one entry from its re-call of the 5' RACE reads, without DNA. This repertoire includes more than 75,000 distinct CDR3 sequences. Source material: blood. The receptors were gathered from a human donor with ulcerative colitis or Crohn's disease, or a healthy co-twin of an affected twin (not recorded which).

The chain links TRBV3-1 to TRBJ2-2; TCRdb returns TRBD1, unconfirmable since there is no DNA. Germline V gives CDR1 LGHDT, CDR2 YNNKEL (reference sequence). The CDR3 spans 21 residues. The CDR3 loop reads CASSQDQGEVWTGADTGELFF.

V usage is TRBV5-4 and J usage is TRBJ2-3; TCRdb designates TRBD2, a call that cannot be tested without DNA. The length of the CDR3 is 16 residues. The V gene's germline CDR1 is SGHNT and CDR2 YYREEE (reference sequence). The CDR3 here is CASSSASGGPTDTQYF.

The chain combines TRBV29-1 with TRBJ2-7. The germline V gene encodes CDR1 SQVTM and CDR2 ANQGSEA. The CDR3 extends over 13 amino acids. The CDR3 reads CSVARSSSYEQYF.

This chain links TRBV7-9 with TRBJ1-1. CDR1 and CDR2 from the germline V gene are SEHNR and FQNEAQ (reference sequence). This CDR3 spans 13 amino acids. The CDR3 reads CASSLSASTEAFF.

V is TRBV7-9 and J is TRBJ2-2; TCRdb selects TRBD1, and the lack of DNA leaves this call unchecked. This CDR3 has 14 amino acids. In germline, CDR1 is SEHNR, CDR2 FQNEAQ (reference sequence). The CDR3 spells CASGEQGLAGELFF. Full variable domain (remainder filled in from reference TRBV7-9 and TRBJ2-2): DTGVSQNPRHKITKRGQNVTFRCDPISEHNRLYWYRQTLGQGPEFLTYFQNEAQLEKSRLLSDRFSAERPKGSFSTLEIQRTEQGDSAMYLCASGEQGLAGELFFGEGSRLTVL.

The chain carries TRBV5-1 and TRBJ1-2. CDR1 SGHRS and CDR2 YFSETQ come from the germline V gene. The CDR3 runs to 14 residues. The CDR3 here is CASSLASETYGYTF.

The chain is built from TRBV12-3 or TRBV12-4 and TRBJ2-7; absent DNA, TCRdb's TRBD1 call cannot be checked. This CDR3 contains 13 residues. CDR3 sequence: CASSFDRAYEQYF.

The chain couples TRBV5-1 to TRBJ1-2; TCRdb gives TRBD1 as the D gene, but with no DNA this cannot be confirmed. From germline, CDR1 is SGHRS and CDR2 YFSETQ. The length of the CDR3 is 16 residues. The CDR3 sequence is CASSLGNSGQFHVYTF.

The rearrangement links TRBV10-3 to TRBJ2-5; there is no DNA to check the TCRdb D call of TRBD1. The CDR3 extends over 16 amino acids. The germline V gene encodes CDR1 ENHRY and CDR2 SYGVKD. The CDR3 sequence is CAISDPNQGTQETQYF.

The chain recombines TRBV10-3 with TRBJ1-1; TCRdb indicates TRBD1, and absent DNA this call remains unverified. The CDR3 is 16 residues long. Germline CDR1 ENHRY, CDR2 SYGVKD. The CDR3 loop reads CAISDPGAGGGTQAFF.

The rearrangement joins TRBV5-6 to TRBJ1-3; TCRdb's D call of TRBD1 is untestable without DNA. The germline V gene has CDR1 SGHDT and CDR2 YYEEEE. The CDR3 is 15 amino acids. This CDR3 is CASSAGTETGNTIYF.

The chain is built from TRBV20-1 and TRBJ2-5; checking the TCRdb D call of TRBD1 is not possible without DNA. CDR1 is DFQATT, CDR2 SNEGSKA, per germline (reference sequence). This CDR3 contains 11 residues. CDR3 protein: CSALSAQTQYF.

The chain has TRBV7-9 and TRBJ1-1. The CDR3 contains 13 residues. Looked up from germline, CDR1 is SEHNR and CDR2 is FQNEAQ (reference sequence). The CDR3 here is CASSSRGNTEAFF.